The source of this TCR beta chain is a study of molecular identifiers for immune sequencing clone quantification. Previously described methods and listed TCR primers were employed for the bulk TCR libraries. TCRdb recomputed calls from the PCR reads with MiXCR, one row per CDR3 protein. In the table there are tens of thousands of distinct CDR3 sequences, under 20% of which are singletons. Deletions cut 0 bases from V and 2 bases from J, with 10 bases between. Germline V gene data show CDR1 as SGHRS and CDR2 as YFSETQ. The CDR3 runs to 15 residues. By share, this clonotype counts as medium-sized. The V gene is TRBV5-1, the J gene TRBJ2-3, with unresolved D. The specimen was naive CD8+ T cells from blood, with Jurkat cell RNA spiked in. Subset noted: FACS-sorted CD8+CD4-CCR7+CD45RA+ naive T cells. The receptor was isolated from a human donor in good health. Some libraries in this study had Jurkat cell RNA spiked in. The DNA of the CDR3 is TGCGCCAGCAGCTTGGCCGTAAGGACCACAGATACGCAGTATTTT. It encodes CASSLAVRTTDTQYF.